What follows is one T cell receptor (beta chain) and its context. This clonotype was recorded a few times. Its antigen specificity is not known. No base qualities exist here, and no much larger clone lies one base off it. The data stem from a study of identical twins (dated by TCRdb to between 2015 and 2016). Describing the broader study: The study deep-sequenced TCR alpha and beta repertoires from monozygotic twins, unrelated adults of various ages and cord blood to test whether fetal clonotypes persist. To rule out contamination, replicate twin experiments were performed at different times with different library preparation protocols. What the study reported, not specific to this receptor: Out-of-frame TCR alpha sharing in monozygotic twins was systematically underestimated by recombination models, whereas sharing between unrelated individuals was in agreement with the recombination models. Because the same donors could not be followed over many years, the conclusions relied on cross-sectional statistical analysis. Zero-insertion analyses could be partly confounded by invariant T cells such as MAIT and iNKT, although diverse VJ usage argued against such confounding for most clonotypes. Fewer insertions were carried by abundant cord blood beta clonotypes; a weaker similar trend was observed in young adult naive repertoires, while no such trend was observed in memory repertoires. Compared with coincidental sharing between unrelated individuals, an excess of low generation-probability sequences was observed among out-of-frame TCR alpha sequences shared between twins. The excess sharing between twins in beta out-of-frame sequences was weaker because fewer shared sequences reduced the signal-to-noise ratio.

The library was obtained by 5' RACE. Sequencer: Illumina HiSeq 2000. Template switching added a universal primer binding site, and the final cDNA carried a unique molecular identifier that allowed TCR cDNA molecules to be counted accurately. Specific primers in the conserved constant-segment region were used to synthesize first-strand cDNA for the TCR alpha and beta chains. To control for contamination, every cDNA library carried two barcodes: a SMART-Mk sample barcode plus Illumina barcodes. Two successive PCR steps introduced TruSeq adapter sequences along with Illumina sample barcodes. TCR alpha and beta cDNA libraries were sequenced on the Illumina HiSeq platform with custom primers. The study's processing was this. MiGEC processed the raw reads to extract unique molecular identifiers, while MiXCR was used to determine the CDR3 positions. Recombination models were inferred per individual with the repgenHMM and IGoR tools using an EM algorithm. The tcR package in R was used for shared clonotype analysis, with sharing normalized by the product of cloneset sizes. Out-of-frame nonproductive sequences were analyzed to study raw recombination free of thymic and clonal selection effects. TCRdb took the public reads, trimmed them with fastp at Q25, ran MiXCR for clone calling and kept in-frame beta chains. Each entry is one CDR3 protein sequence, shown with its most common DNA and genes. It is TCRdb's table, rather than the study itself, that gives the V and J calls and clone size. The sample includes 450,000 or so distinct CDR3 sequences, with more than 20% observed a single time. Clones ranked in the top ten supply just under 3% of the sample.

All donors were healthy Caucasians. Three pairs of female monozygotic twins, all aged about 18 to 30 years, made up the twin cohort. CD4+ and CD8+ T cell populations were isolated with positive isolation kits from Invitrogen. A distance of 13 bases separates the germline ends of V and J, which lose 1 base and 7 bases respectively. Reading from cysteine to phenylalanine, the CDR3 counts 14 amino acids. Solely the CDR3 DNA is kept, with 42 bases framed from the first base. CDR1 and CDR2, per the germline V gene (reference sequence), are SEHNR and FQNEAQ. These data were also reused for a study on T cells expressing NK-cell markers. The second study's authors report: In sorted CD3+CD56+NKG2C+, CD3+CD56+NKG2C- and CD3+CD56-NKG2C+ T-cell subsets from eight or nine donors, TCR beta-chain repertoires were profiled. Among the eight sequenced donors, only one was HCMV-seronegative, while the other seven were HCMV-seropositive. In several experiments an anti-gammadeltaTCR antibody was added to restrict sorting to alphabetaTCR-expressing T cells. In six donors, the dominant CD3+CD56+NKG2C+ clonotypes were among the top 10 CD8+ clonotypes and accounted for about 1.0-7.5% of CD8+ T cells. Those dominant clonotypes were again the most abundant among CD3+CD56-NKG2C+ cells in a handful of donors, at about 25-60.1%. Whether the expanded NKG2C-expressing T cell clones were specific for HCMV antigens remained unclear. Randomly selected healthy volunteers, three men and five women, were used as the eight sequenced donors. To determine HCMV serostatus, a commercial ELISA kit was used to detect HCMV-specific IgG in serum. MIGEC was used to demultiplex reads and group reads by UMI, and MiTCR was used to assemble and quantify clonotypes. To remove erroneous sequences, TCR cDNA sequences were retained only when supported by two or more reads. The tcR package was used for downstream repertoire analysis, and clonotypes were matched between fractions using CDR3 nucleotide sequence together with V segment. VDJmatch was used to annotate antigen specificity against VDJdb, with one amino acid substitution in CDR3 allowed.

Sequencing was performed on CD4+ T cells sorted from blood. The TCR sequence derives from a woman between 18 and 29 years old in good health. This receptor chain uses TRBV7-9 and TRBJ2-5; the D gene identity is not certain. CDR3 sequence: CASSLGPLAGTQYF. The DNA sequence reads TGTGCCAGCAGCTTAGGGCCGTTAGCAGGGACCCAGTACTTC.